This TCR beta chain originates from a study of cytomegalovirus exposure and HLA in healthy donors. Study-level findings and limits: The authors assumed roughly uniform sequencing depth across donors for presence/absence analyses. Among donors in an Asian-associated ancestry cluster, a later analysis reportedly found fewer N-insertions than the roughly 700-donor mean.

PCR employed 60 Vbeta and 13 Jbeta primers. Generated by immunoSEQ multiplex PCR, the TCRdb table keeps only in-frame clones and is missing some. The sample holds approximately 70,000 clones, approximately 74% seen once. Germline V CDR1 and CDR2: SGHRS, YFSETQ. The length of the CDR3 is 15 residues. V trimming: 5 bases; J trimming: 7 bases; junction bases outside the gene matches: 6. A few counts support this clone. As yet, its antigen is unknown. Sample: PBMCs. The clonotype was recovered from a woman aged 30 to 39 in good health and CMV-seropositive. The V call is TRBV5-1, the J call TRBJ2-2; 12 positions agree with TRBD1. The DNA for the CDR3 is TGCGCCAGCAGTAGGGGACAGGGGGCCGACGGGGAGCTGTTTTTT. It encodes CASSRGQGADGELFF.